Shown below are 30 T cell receptor beta chains from a single sample sequenced in a study of metastatic and nonmetastatic thyroid tumors. TCRdb re-clonotyped the PCR reads via MiXCR. Of approximately 50,000 clones in the sample, roughly 4% were seen once. Each patient came to thyroid surgery without any prior treatment (of any kind). The sample taken for sequencing was blood. These receptors all come from a female donor with papillary thyroid cancer or a benign thyroid nodule (not recorded which). Some clones in this sample may be carry-over from other donors' samples.

There are many counts of this clone. The V call is TRBV6-1, the J call TRBJ2-2, with D perhaps assigned TRBD1 or TRBD2 (7 bases each). This CDR3 is 16 amino acids long. Trimming stripped 5 bases from V and 3 bases from J, with 16 bases between. The germline V gene encodes CDR1 MNHNS and CDR2 SASEGT. CDR3 loop: CASSTPAGGDTGELFF. The DNA for the CDR3 is TGTGCCAGCAGTACGCCGGCAGGGGGGGACACCGGGGAGCTGTTTTTT.

V and J are TRBV3-1 and TRBJ2-1, with a weak D call TRBD2 (6 bases). This CDR3 contains 19 residues. V lost 1 base and J lost 1, with 20 bases in between. Germline values: CDR1 LGHDT, CDR2 YNNKEL (reference sequence). The CDR3 coding sequence is TGTGCCAGCAGCCAAGCGGCGGGAAACCTCTTTGGATCCTACAATGAGCAGTTCTTC. Amino acids: CASSQAAGNLFGSYNEQFF.

This clone appeared a few times. A much larger clone lies a single base off, so this may be a read error. This chain uses TRBV6-1 with TRBJ2-1; D may be TRBD1 (6 bases). V lost 6 bases, J lost 2 bases, and 17 bases lay in between. CDR3 length equals 16 residues. Germline V lookup: CDR1 MNHNS, CDR2 SASEGT. The DNA for the CDR3 is TGTGCCAGCAGGAAAAAACTACAGGGCCCCTACAATGAGCAGTTCTTC. This sequence encodes CASRKKLQGPYNEQFF.

The V and J genes are TRBV6-4 and TRBJ1-2, with unresolved D. The length of the CDR3 is 13 residues. Germline lookup yields CDR1 MRHNA and CDR2 SNTAGT. V dropped 5 bases and J dropped 3 bases, with 10 bases sitting between them. The DNA of the CDR3 is TGTGCCAGCAGTTACGCTGGGGACTATGGCTACACCTTC. Translated, it gives CASSYAGDYGYTF.

This clone was seen a handful of times. Relative to the germline gene, one junction end is altered; a read error may explain this. V gene TRBV12-3 or TRBV12-4 combines with J gene TRBJ2-6; D is uncertain. The CDR3 covers 15 residues. The CDR3 spells CAISLGSAGANVLTF. The CDR3 DNA sequence: TGTGCCATCAGTTTAGGTTCAGCTGGGGCCAACGTCCTGACTTTC.

This clone was seen only a few times. This chain uses TRBV7-9 with TRBJ2-7; D not resolved. The length of the CDR3 is 11 residues. CDR1 and CDR2 from the germline V gene are SEHNR and FQNEAQ (reference sequence). V was pared by 5 bases and J by 7 bases, with 9 bases between. CDR3 in amino acids: CASSRLREQYF. CDR3 bases: TGTGCCAGCAGCCGTCTAAGGGAGCAGTACTTC.

This clone showed up just a few times. The rearrangement uses TRBV28 and TRBJ1-2; no firm D call. Per germline, CDR1 MDHEN and CDR2 SYDVKM. Deletions cut 2 bases from V and 4 bases from J, with 5 bases between. This CDR3 contains 12 residues. The CDR3 loop reads CASSLGSYGYTF. In DNA form, the CDR3 reads TGTGCCAGCAGTTTAGGCAGCTATGGCTACACCTTC.

This clone was found many times. The V and J genes are TRBV20-1 and TRBJ2-1; D gene uncertain. The CDR3 loop spans 11 amino acids. CDR1 is DFQATT, CDR2 SNEGSKA, per germline (reference sequence). Trimming removed 5 bases at V and 4 bases at J, with 6 bases between. CDR3 amino acids: CSALGYNEQFF. The CDR3 coding sequence is TGCAGTGCTCTGGGGTACAATGAGCAGTTCTTC.

This clone came up many times. Written as DNA, the CDR3 is TGTGCCAGCAGCGTAGGGGAGGGTCTACCCGGGGAGCTGTTTTTT. It encodes CASSVGEGLPGELFF. V gene TRBV9 combines with J gene TRBJ2-2, with 7 bases aligning to TRBD2. The ends lost 0 bases at V and 6 bases at J; junction bases unmatched: 5. The CDR3 totals 15 residues. CDR1 SGDLS and CDR2 YYNGEE come from the germline V gene. Looking up the rest from reference TRBV9 and TRBJ2-2 gives the full variable domain: DSGVTQTPKHLITATGQRVTLRCSPRSGDLSVYWYQQSLDQGLQFLIQYYNGEERAKGNILERFSAQQFPDLHSELNLSSLELGDSALYFCASSVGEGLPGELFFGEGSRLTVL.

This clone has just a few counts. The sample contains more than one DNA sequence encoding this CDR3. CDR3 DNA sequence: TGTGCCTCCAGTGAGTACCGACTCACTGAAGCTTTCTTT. Its protein product is CASSEYRLTEAFF. This chain connects TRBV10-3 to TRBJ1-1; D gene ambiguous. This CDR3 spans 13 amino acids. CDR1 is ENHRY, CDR2 SYGVKD, per germline. Trimming stripped 11 bases from V and 4 bases from J, with 17 bases between.

This clone was counted ten times or more. The chain joins TRBV10-1 to TRBJ1-2, with TRBD1 matching 8 bases. The CDR3 is made up of 13 amino acids. CDR1 and CDR2 (germline): WNHNN, SYGVQD (reference sequence). Losses at the gene ends were 9 bases for V and 5 bases for J; bases not matched to a gene: 8. CDR3 sequence reads: CARGTGPLYGYTF. The CDR3 nucleotides are TGCGCCAGGGGGACAGGACCACTATATGGCTACACCTTC.

Note on this clone: One base away lies a much larger clone, so this may be a sequencing read error. The V call is TRBV3-1, the J call TRBJ2-2; TRBD2 matches 14 bases. CDR3 length: 18 amino acids. The junction had 8 bases not matched to a gene; V was cut back by 4 bases and J by 4 bases. In germline, CDR1 is LGHDT, CDR2 YNNKEL (reference sequence). CDR3 sequence: CASSPGLAGGLVTGELFF. For the CDR3, the DNA is TGTGCCAGCAGCCCCGGACTAGCGGGAGGTTTGGTCACCGGGGAGCTGTTTTTT.

A word on this clone: With a much larger clone just one base away, this may be a read error. The chain has TRBV5-4 and TRBJ2-7; 8 bases align to TRBD1. The J segment lost 3 bases and the V segment lost 4 bases, leaving 12 bases of the junction unmatched. Germline assignment: CDR1 SGHNT and CDR2 YYREEE (reference sequence). The CDR3 has 16 amino acids. CDR3 sequence: CASSPSRGRARYEQYF. In nucleotides, the CDR3 is TGTGCCAGCAGCCCCAGCAGGGGGCGGGCGCGCTACGAGCAGTACTTC. Full variable domain (outside the CDR3, taken from reference TRBV5-4 and TRBJ2-7): ETGVTQSPTHLIKTRGQQVTLRCSSQSGHNTVSWYQQALGQGPQFIFQYYREEENGRGNFPPRFSGLQFPNYSSELNVNALELDDSALYLCASSPSRGRARYEQYFGPGTRLTVT.

This clone was seen many times. Other DNA sequences of this sample code for an identical CDR3. V gene TRBV5-1 combines with J gene TRBJ2-5; unclear D gene. Germline assignment: CDR1 SGHRS and CDR2 YFSETQ. The CDR3 runs to 12 residues. The germline V and J ends were trimmed by 7 bases and 1 base, with 8 bases remaining between them. CDR3 nucleotide sequence: TGCGCCAGCTCAAGAGCCCAAGAGACCCAGTACTTC. Translating gives CASSRAQETQYF.

This clone was counted many times. The gene calls are TRBV18 and TRBJ1-3, with D maybe TRBD1 (6 bases). This CDR3 is built from 15 residues. Germline V CDR1 and CDR2: KGHSH, LQKENI. Trimming pared 4 bases from V and 0 bases from J, leaving 10 bases between. CDR3 DNA sequence: TGTGCCAGCTCACGAGGACAGCTCTCTGGAAACACCATATATTTT. The encoded protein is CASSRGQLSGNTIYF.

This clone was seen a few times. The chain is built from TRBV28 and TRBJ1-1; D gene unclear. This CDR3 has 11 residues. Germline loops: CDR1 MDHEN, CDR2 SYDVKM. V lost 11 bases and J lost 11, with 18 bases in between. CDR3 nucleotide sequence: TGTGCCGCCAGAGGTTCCTTTGCGGCTTTCTTT. This sequence encodes CAARGSFAAFF.

This clone turned up a few times. The V gene is TRBV4-2, the J gene TRBJ2-6; 7 positions match TRBD1. The CDR3 runs to 19 residues. The trim removed 2 bases at V and 0 bases at J, leaving 10 bases unmatched. Germline V gene sequence: CDR1 LGHNA, CDR2 YNFKEQ. The CDR3: CASSQRPGQTYSGANVLTF. The CDR3 nucleotides read TGTGCCAGCAGCCAAAGGCCGGGACAGACGTACTCTGGGGCCAACGTCCTGACTTTC.

This clone was detected a few times. V usage is TRBV7-9 and J usage is TRBJ1-2; TRBD1 might be the D (6 bases). CDR3 length equals 15 residues. V lost 1 base and J lost 8, with 17 bases in between. Germline V gives CDR1 SEHNR, CDR2 FQNEAQ (reference sequence). The CDR3 sequence: CASSLGPYRVGGYTF. For the CDR3, the DNA is TGTGCCAGCAGCTTAGGTCCGTACAGGGTAGGCGGCTACACCTTC.

This clone counts as medium-sized. V is TRBV6-1 and J is TRBJ2-1; D gene unclear. V shed 7 bases and J shed 4 bases, with 11 bases lying between them. The CDR3 consists of 13 residues. Per the germline V gene, CDR1 is MNHNS and CDR2 is SASEGT. The CDR3 nucleotides read TGTGCCAGCAACCCGTCGAGGTACAATGAGCAGTTCTTC. This sequence encodes CASNPSRYNEQFF.

This clone was counted many times. V is TRBV27 and J is TRBJ1-3; 7 bases line up with TRBD1. This CDR3 contains 20 residues. J gave up 4 bases and V 6 bases, and 24 bases lay outside the gene matches. Per the germline V gene, CDR1 is MNHEY and CDR2 is SMNVEV (reference sequence). CDR3 protein: CASRSLGAGGRHGAGNTIYF. In nucleotides, the CDR3 is TGTGCCAGCAGATCCCTCGGCGCAGGGGGACGACATGGAGCCGGAAACACCATATATTTT.

The sample holds a few counts of this clone. The DNA of the CDR3 is TGTGCCAGCAGTTTAGAACGGAATTCACCCCTCCACTTT. It is translated as CASSLERNSPLHF. V is TRBV12-3 or TRBV12-4 and J is TRBJ1-6; D uncertain. CDR3 length: 13 residues. Trimming shortened V by 1 base and J by 7 bases, and 5 bases separated the two germline ends.

This clone has more than one count but fewer than ten. CDR3 residues: CASSPLAGGHNEQFF. CDR3 nucleotide sequence: TGTGCCAGCAGCCCCTTGGCGGGCGGGCACAATGAGCAGTTCTTC. V usage is TRBV28 and J usage is TRBJ2-1, with D possibly matching TRBD2 (5 bases). Germline loops: CDR1 MDHEN, CDR2 SYDVKM. The V end was cut by 6 bases, the J end by 5 bases, with 17 bases between. The CDR3 sequence is 15 residues long.

This clone came up many times. The J gene is TRBJ2-7, the V gene TRBV3-1; TRBD1 or TRBD2 may be the D gene (6 bases each). Trimming removed 4 bases at V and 2 bases at J, with 21 bases between. Germline CDR1 and CDR2: LGHDT and YNNKEL (reference sequence). The CDR3 covers 17 residues. The CDR3 region is CASSPSTGTGLTYEQYF. The DNA for the CDR3 is TGTGCCAGCAGCCCCTCTACAGGGACTGGCCTTACCTACGAGCAGTACTTC.

The sample holds a few counts of this clone. CDR3 region: CASSLGLGAFNEQFF. DNA for the CDR3: TGTGCCAGCAGCTTAGGGCTTGGGGCTTTCAATGAGCAGTTCTTC. J is TRBJ2-1 and V is TRBV7-3; D might be TRBD1 (5 bases). The CDR3 spans 15 residues. V was clipped by 2 bases and J by 6 bases, with 14 bases between them. CDR1 is SGHTA, CDR2 FQGTGA, per germline. Based on the CDR3 plus reference TRBV7-3 and TRBJ2-1, the full variable domain is GAGVSQTPSNKVTEKGKYVELRCDPISGHTALYWYRQSLGQGPEFLIYFQGTGAADDSGLPNDRFFAVRPEGSVSTLKIQRTERGDSAVYLCASSLGLGAFNEQFFGPGTRLTVL.

The chain carries TRBV6-1 and TRBJ2-1; 7 nucleotides line up with TRBD2. The CDR3 consists of 15 residues. Germline V lookup: CDR1 MNHNS, CDR2 SASEGT. V shed 2 bases and J 8 bases; nucleotides not matched to a gene: 9. CDR3: CASSEWGGVLDEQFF. CDR3 DNA: TGTGCCAGCAGTGAATGGGGGGGGGTGTTGGATGAGCAGTTCTTC.

This clone has at least ten counts. This sequence joins TRBV10-3 and TRBJ2-3; 7 bases line up with TRBD2. The V and J ends lost 8 bases and 3 bases, in that order; junction bases with no gene match: 5. This CDR3 comprises 13 residues. CDR1 and CDR2 from the germline V gene are ENHRY and SYGVKD. The CDR3 here is CAIRGRDTDTQYF. CDR3 bases: TGTGCCATCCGTGGGAGGGATACAGATACGCAGTATTTT.

The chain employs TRBV18 and TRBJ2-4; 9 nucleotides line up with TRBD2. This CDR3 is built from 16 residues. The germline CDR1 and CDR2 sequences are KGHSH and LQKENI. Germline trimming cut 6 bases from V and 5 bases from J; bases unmatched to any gene: 11. The CDR3 DNA follows: TGTGCCAGCTCCCTGCGCTGGACTAGCGCCGAAAACATTCAGTACTTC. It is translated as CASSLRWTSAENIQYF.

Ten or more counts support this clone. This sequence joins TRBV6-1 and TRBJ2-2; 12 nucleotides agree with TRBD2. This CDR3 has 15 amino acids. J gave up 11 bases and V 7 bases, and 11 bases lay outside the gene matches. Germline CDR1 and CDR2: MNHNS and SASEGT. The CDR3 loop is CASIGLAGRNGELFF. The CDR3 nucleotides read TGTGCCAGCATCGGACTAGCGGGACGCAACGGAGAGCTGTTTTTT.

This clone was seen once. A junction boundary mismatches the germline segment, possibly from a read error. This chain joins TRBV24-1 and TRBJ1-2; D is ambiguous. CDR1 and CDR2 from the germline V gene are KGHDR and SFDVKD. The CDR3 extends over 14 amino acids. CDR3: CATSSVCGNYGDTF. The CDR3 bases are TGTGCCACCAGTTCTGTCTGCGGAAACTATGGCGACACCTTC.

This clone occurred many times. The chain couples TRBV19 to TRBJ2-7; perhaps TRBD1 as D (6 bases). Germline V lookup: CDR1 LNHDA, CDR2 SQIVND (reference sequence). This CDR3 region has 15 residues. The germline V and J ends were trimmed by 0 bases and 4 bases, with 13 bases remaining between them. The CDR3 region is CASSIDQQGGYEQYF. CDR3 bases: TGTGCCAGTAGTATAGATCAACAGGGTGGATACGAGCAGTACTTC.